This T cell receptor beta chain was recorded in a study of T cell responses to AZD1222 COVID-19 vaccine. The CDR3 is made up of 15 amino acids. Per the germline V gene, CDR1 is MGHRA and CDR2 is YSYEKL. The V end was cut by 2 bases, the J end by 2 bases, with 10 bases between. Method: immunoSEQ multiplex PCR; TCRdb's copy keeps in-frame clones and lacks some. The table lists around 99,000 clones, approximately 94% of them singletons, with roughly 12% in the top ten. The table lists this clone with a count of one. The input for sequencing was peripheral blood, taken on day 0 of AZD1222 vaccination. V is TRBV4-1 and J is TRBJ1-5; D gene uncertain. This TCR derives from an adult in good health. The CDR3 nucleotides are TGCGCCAGCAGCCAACTCGAGCTGGGCAATCAGCCCCAGCATTTT. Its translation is CASSQLELGNQPQHF.